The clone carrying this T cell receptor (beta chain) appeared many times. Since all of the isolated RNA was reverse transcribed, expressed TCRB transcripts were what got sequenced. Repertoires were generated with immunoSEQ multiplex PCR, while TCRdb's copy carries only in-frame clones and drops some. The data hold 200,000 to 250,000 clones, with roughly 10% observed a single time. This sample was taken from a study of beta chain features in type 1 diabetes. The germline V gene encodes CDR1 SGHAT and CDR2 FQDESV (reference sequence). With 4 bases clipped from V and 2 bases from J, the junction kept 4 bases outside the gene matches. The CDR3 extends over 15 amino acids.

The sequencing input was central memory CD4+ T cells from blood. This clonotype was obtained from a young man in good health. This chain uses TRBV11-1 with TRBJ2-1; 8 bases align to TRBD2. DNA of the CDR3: TGTGCCAGCAGCTCTAGGACTAGCCCCTACAATGAGCAGTTCTTC. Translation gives CASSSRTSPYNEQFF.